Each of the 17 T cell receptor beta chains below was sequenced from the same sample in a study of control samples from healthy donors and cancer patients. Clones were sequenced by immunoSEQ multiplex PCR, and TCRdb holds only the in-frame ones, with some missing. The repertoire holds over 15,000 clones, with around 84% as singletons. Input material: PBMCs. These receptors were obtained from a woman in her sixties or seventies with colorectal cancer.

The chain links TRBV19 to TRBJ1-5, with D possibly being TRBD1 (5 bases). The CDR3 totals 18 residues. Trimming cost V 0 bases and J 2 bases, with 17 bases left between them. Looked up from germline, CDR1 is LNHDA and CDR2 is SQIVND (reference sequence). The CDR3 nucleotides are TGTGCCAGTAGTATAGATCCCCGAGGGGAGGGACGCAATCAGCCCCAGCATTTT. As protein: CASSIDPRGEGRNQPQHF.

The table lists this clone with a count of one. The chain carries TRBV7-2 and TRBJ2-1; 7 bases match TRBD2. Losses at the gene ends were 2 bases for V and 5 bases for J; bases not matched to a gene: 12. CDR3 length: 17 residues. Looked up from germline, CDR1 is SGHTA and CDR2 is FQGNSA. Here the CDR3 reads CASSLRFPGTIHNEQFF. The CDR3 nucleotides read TGTGCCAGCAGCTTAAGGTTCCCCGGGACTATTCACAATGAGCAGTTCTTC.

The V gene is TRBV14, the J gene TRBJ2-2, with D perhaps TRBD1 (6 bases). Germline V CDR1 and CDR2: SGHDN, FVKESK. The CDR3 totals 16 residues. V lost 1 base to trimming and J lost 4 bases, with 13 bases between them. The DNA for the CDR3 is TGTGCCAGCAGCCAAGTAGCAGGGGAACGCACCGGGGAGCTGTTTTTT. Translating it yields CASSQVAGERTGELFF.

CDR3 loop: CAWSPRRWSYEQYF. For the CDR3, the DNA is TGTGCCTGGAGTCCCCGTCGATGGTCCTACGAGCAGTACTTC. This chain links TRBV30 with TRBJ2-7; D not resolved. This CDR3 has 14 residues. The V gene's germline CDR1 is GTSNPN and CDR2 SVGIG (reference sequence). The germline V and J ends were trimmed by 2 bases and 1 base, with 12 bases remaining between them.

V gene TRBV13 combines with J gene TRBJ2-2; D remains unclear. The CDR3 loop spans 13 amino acids. V was pared by 4 bases and J by 10 bases, with 13 bases between. Germline CDR1 PRHDT, CDR2 FYEKMQ (reference sequence). In DNA form, the CDR3 reads TGTGCCAGCAGCTCCGGGTCCTCCCTGGAGCTGTTTTTT. It codes for CASSSGSSLELFF. The whole variable domain, remainder taken from reference TRBV13 and TRBJ2-2, is AAGVIQSPRHLIKEKRETATLKCYPIPRHDTVYWYQQGPGQDPQFLISFYEKMQSDKGSIPDRFSAQQFSDYHSELNMSSLELGDSALYFCASSSGSSLELFFGEGSRLTVL.

The rearrangement uses TRBV4-1 and TRBJ1-6; perhaps TRBD1 as D (6 bases). The CDR3 extends over 17 amino acids. V was shortened by 2 bases and J by 5 bases, with 16 bases between the two germline ends. The germline CDR1 and CDR2 sequences are MGHRA and YSYEKL. The CDR3 here is CASSQSVGQRDNSPLHF. DNA for the CDR3: TGCGCCAGCAGCCAATCTGTCGGACAGAGAGATAATTCACCCCTCCACTTT.

This sequence joins TRBV19 and TRBJ2-3; 8 nucleotides line up with TRBD2. Trimming cost V 4 bases and J 2 bases; bases outside gene matches: 5. The CDR3 totals 15 residues. Germline assignment: CDR1 LNHDA and CDR2 SQIVND (reference sequence). Here the CDR3 reads CASSKGLGFTDTQYF. The CDR3 DNA sequence: TGTGCCAGTAGTAAGGGACTAGGATTCACAGATACGCAGTATTTT.

This clone has a single count. The V and J genes are TRBV7-2 and TRBJ2-7; tentatively, D is TRBD1 or TRBD2 (5 bases each). There are 14 residues in the CDR3. Germline CDR1 is SGHTA and CDR2 is FQGNSA. V was shortened by 2 bases and J by 2 bases, with 10 bases between the two germline ends. The CDR3 region has the DNA TGTGCCAGCAGCTTAACCAGGGACCCCTACGAGCAGTACTTC. The encoded protein is CASSLTRDPYEQYF.

The V gene is TRBV4-2, the J gene TRBJ2-3; possible D gene TRBD1, 6 bases. The CDR3 totals 16 residues. V shed 4 bases and J shed 1 base, with 15 bases lying between them. Germline CDR1 LGHNA, CDR2 YNFKEQ. The CDR3 nucleotides are TGTGCCAGCAGCCCCCGGGCACAGGGACGCACAGATACGCAGTATTTT. Encoded protein: CASSPRAQGRTDTQYF.

This chain uses TRBV6-5 with TRBJ1-6; 8 bases align to TRBD1. Per germline, CDR1 MNHEY and CDR2 SVGAGI. The CDR3 is 13 amino acids. V trimming: 10 bases; J trimming: 9 bases; junction bases outside the gene matches: 8. The DNA for the CDR3 is TGTGCCACCCGGCAGGGGGCCGGTTCACCCCTCCACTTT. Translating it yields CATRQGAGSPLHF.

The genes are TRBV9 and TRBJ1-1; tentatively, D is TRBD1 (5 bases). Trimming cost V 6 bases and J 1 base, with 19 bases left between them. The germline CDR1 and CDR2 sequences are SGDLS and YYNGEE. The CDR3 is 16 residues long. DNA of the CDR3: TGTGCCAGCACCAAGGGGCTGGAGGGGAGGAACACTGAAGCTTTCTTT. Its protein product is CASTKGLEGRNTEAFF.

V gene TRBV5-4 combines with J gene TRBJ1-1; D gene ambiguous. This CDR3 has 13 residues. Trimming removed 3 bases at V and 0 bases at J, with 6 bases between. Germline CDR1 is SGHNT and CDR2 is YYREEE (reference sequence). The CDR3 protein is CASSWSMNTEAFF. CDR3 nucleotides: TGTGCCAGCAGCTGGTCCATGAACACTGAAGCTTTCTTT.

The rearrangement uses TRBV4-3 and TRBJ2-1, with 14 nucleotides matching TRBD2. Per the germline V gene, CDR1 is LGHNA and CDR2 is YSLEER. This CDR3 has 17 amino acids. Germline trimming cut 1 base from V and 7 bases from J; bases unmatched to any gene: 6. CDR3 region: CASSQALGLAGANEQFF. CDR3 sequence (DNA): TGCGCCAGCAGCCAAGCCCTGGGACTAGCGGGAGCAAATGAGCAGTTCTTC.

The chain couples TRBV10-1 to TRBJ2-5; TRBD1 or TRBD2 may be the D gene (5 bases each). The germline CDR1 and CDR2 sequences are WNHNN and SYGVQD (reference sequence). The ends were cut back, 6 bases at V and 1 base at J, with 30 bases in the middle. The CDR3 is made up of 20 amino acids. The CDR3 loop reads CASREANTGGHRSVQETQYF. DNA for the CDR3: TGCGCCAGCAGGGAGGCAAACACCGGCGGCCACAGGTCCGTCCAAGAGACCCAGTACTTC.

This clone was seen a handful of times. This chain links TRBV30 with TRBJ1-6; 9 bases are shared with TRBD1. This CDR3 comprises 14 residues. The V segment lost 0 bases and the J segment 8 bases; nucleotides outside the gene matches: 2. The germline V gene has CDR1 GTSNPN and CDR2 SVGIG (reference sequence). CDR3: CAWSVWDRDSPLHF. Written as DNA, the CDR3 is TGTGCCTGGAGTGTATGGGACAGGGATTCACCCCTCCACTTT.

The J gene is TRBJ2-5, the V gene TRBV7-2; 12 bases align to TRBD2. The CDR3 is 15 residues long. The trim removed 3 bases at V and 4 bases at J, leaving 3 bases unmatched. Germline V gene lookup returns CDR1 SGHTA and CDR2 FQGNSA. This CDR3 is CASSFLAGGGETQYF. The DNA of the CDR3 is TGTGCCAGCAGCTTCCTAGCGGGGGGGGGAGAGACCCAGTACTTC.

The CDR3 spells CASSLNRAGGKEQFF. Here the CDR3 DNA reads TGTGCCAGCAGCTTGAACCGGGCGGGAGGAAAGGAGCAGTTCTTC. The V gene is TRBV11-2, the J gene TRBJ2-1; 8 bases agree with TRBD2. The V gene's germline CDR1 is SGHAT and CDR2 FQNNGV. The V and J ends lost 3 bases and 10 bases, in that order; junction bases with no gene match: 11. The CDR3 is 15 residues long.